Below, 14 T cell receptor beta chains from the same sample are listed, as sequenced in a study of shared clonotypes between healthy human individuals. As defined, naive CD8 cells were CD45RO-negative and positively selected for CCR7, with terminally differentiated effector memory CD45RA+ cells excluded. Profiled with immunoSEQ multiplex PCR; TCRdb holds only in-frame clones, not every one. The table lists fewer than 1 million clones, roughly 96% of them singletons. Sequenced sample: naive CD8+ T cells sorted from blood. The receptors were sampled from a man between 25 and 39 years old in good health.

This clone was observed once. The chain is built from TRBV11-1 and TRBJ2-7; D is perhaps TRBD1 (6 bases). The CDR3 totals 14 residues. V was shortened by 4 bases and J by 1 base, with 11 bases between the two germline ends. CDR1 is SGHAT and CDR2 is FQDESV in the germline V gene (reference sequence). DNA for the CDR3: TGTGCCAGCAGCTCAAGCACAGGGTCCTACGAGCAGTACTTC. Translated: CASSSSTGSYEQYF.

The table lists this clone with a count of one. The J gene is TRBJ1-4, the V gene TRBV27; 9 nucleotides agree with TRBD1. V shed 5 bases and J 12 bases; nucleotides not matched to a gene: 7. Germline values: CDR1 MNHEY, CDR2 SMNVEV (reference sequence). The CDR3 contains 13 residues. CDR3 bases: TGTGCCAGCAGTCACCGGGACAGGGATGAACTGTTTTTT. Translation gives CASSHRDRDELFF.

This clone was detected only a few times. In the same sample, other DNA sequences code for this CDR3. The chain couples TRBV7-9 to TRBJ2-7, with 10 positions matching TRBD2. The V and J ends lost 5 bases and 2 bases, in that order; junction bases with no gene match: 3. CDR1 is SEHNR, CDR2 FQNEAQ, per germline (reference sequence). The CDR3 runs 14 residues. CDR3 coding DNA: TGTGCCAGCAGCCCCGGACTAGCGGCCTACGAGCAGTACTTC. Translating gives CASSPGLAAYEQYF.

This clone was observed a few times. CDR3 coding DNA: TGTGCCACCAGCATATGGGACAGTGAGCAGTTCTTC. Protein sequence: CATSIWDSEQFF. V is TRBV15 and J is TRBJ2-1, with TRBD1 matching over 7 bases. Germline V gives CDR1 LNHNV, CDR2 YYDKDF (reference sequence). This CDR3 is 12 amino acids long. J was trimmed by 9 bases and V by 4 bases; bases with no gene match: 3.

This chain connects TRBV4-1 to TRBJ2-7; 7 nucleotides agree with TRBD1. From germline, CDR1 is MGHRA and CDR2 YSYEKL. CDR3 length: 15 residues. V shed 1 base, J shed 2 bases, and the junction held 5 bases outside the gene matches. CDR3 coding DNA: TGCGCCAGCAGCCAAGGCCCAGGGGGTGCCTACGAGCAGTACTTC. As protein: CASSQGPGGAYEQYF.

As to this clone: The same CDR3 is also encoded by other DNA sequences in this sample. V gene TRBV11-2 combines with J gene TRBJ2-3; no reliable D call. This CDR3 is 15 amino acids long. Germline CDR1 and CDR2: SGHAT and FQNNGV. V lost 4 bases and J 2 bases, leaving 13 bases between the germline ends. CDR3 DNA sequence: TGTGCCAGCAGCTCTGGACCGAGGAACACAGATACGCAGTATTTT. It codes for CASSSGPRNTDTQYF.

The chain combines TRBV27 with TRBJ2-7; 8 positions agree with TRBD2. CDR1 and CDR2 from the germline V gene are MNHEY and SMNVEV (reference sequence). V lost 5 bases, J lost 5 bases, and 14 bases stayed unmatched. CDR3 length: 16 amino acids. Written as DNA, the CDR3 is TGTGCCAGCAGTAAGCGGGAGCCGGCTTCGGGCCACGAGCAGTACTTC. This encodes CASSKREPASGHEQYF.

This clone was seen a single time. This chain uses TRBV7-9 with TRBJ2-1, with D tentatively TRBD2 (6 bases). Deletions cut 5 bases from V and 7 bases from J, with 24 bases between. The CDR3 extends over 17 amino acids. CDR1 SEHNR and CDR2 FQNEAQ come from the germline V gene (reference sequence). DNA for the CDR3: TGTGCCAGCAGCCCCTTCCCTCCCCGCGGGAAGGGGAATGAGCAGTTCTTC. It yields the protein CASSPFPPRGKGNEQFF.

The V and J genes are TRBV6-6 and TRBJ2-1; 8 nucleotides agree with TRBD1. With 8 bases clipped from V and 6 bases from J, the junction kept 9 bases outside the gene matches. The germline V gene encodes CDR1 MNHNY and CDR2 SVGAGI (reference sequence). This CDR3 region has 14 residues. The CDR3 loop is CASLRVGQGNEQFF. The CDR3 DNA reads as TGTGCCAGCCTCCGGGTTGGACAGGGCAATGAGCAGTTCTTC.

The J gene is TRBJ2-7, the V gene TRBV2; no firm D call. The CDR3 is made up of 14 amino acids. Germline assignment: CDR1 SNHLY and CDR2 FYNNEI. V lost 2 bases and J lost 3, with 11 bases in between. The DNA for the CDR3 is TGTGCCAGCAGTGAAAAGCACTCGAACTACGAGCAGTACTTC. Translated: CASSEKHSNYEQYF. Combining the CDR3 with reference TRBV2 and TRBJ2-7 gives the whole variable domain EPEVTQTPSHQVTQMGQEVILRCVPISNHLYFYWYRQILGQKVEFLVSFYNNEISEKSEIFDDQFSVERPDGSNFTLKIRSTKLEDSAMYFCASSEKHSNYEQYFGPGTRLTVT.

V usage is TRBV28 and J usage is TRBJ1-1; the match to TRBD1 covers 7 bases. Trimming took 6 bases from V and 7 from J; bases not matched to a gene: 8. Looked up from germline, CDR1 is MDHEN and CDR2 is SYDVKM. CDR3 length equals 13 residues. The CDR3 DNA sequence: TGTGCCAGCAGCCTATCCGGGACAGTTGAAGCTTTCTTT. It codes for CASSLSGTVEAFF.

V is TRBV14 and J is TRBJ2-1; D may be TRBD1 (6 bases). Germline CDR1 is SGHDN and CDR2 is FVKESK. Trimming removed 4 bases from V and 8 bases from J, with 18 bases in between. The CDR3 has 15 amino acids. CDR3 in amino acids: CASSLEGNRDHEQFF. CDR3 sequence (DNA): TGTGCCAGCAGCCTAGAAGGAAACAGGGATCATGAGCAGTTCTTC.

V and J are TRBV14 and TRBJ2-7, with D uncertain. The CDR3 sequence is 12 residues long. Trimming left V 0 bases short and J 7 bases short, with 7 bases between. Germline loops: CDR1 SGHDN, CDR2 FVKESK. The DNA for the CDR3 is TGTGCCAGCAGCCAAGATCCTTGGGAGCAGTACTTC. It yields the protein CASSQDPWEQYF. The variable domain in full, with the rest retrieved from reference TRBV14 and TRBJ2-7, is EAGVTQFPSHSVIEKGQTVTLRCDPISGHDNLYWYRRVMGKEIKFLLHFVKESKQDESGMPNNRFLAERTGGTYSTLKVQPAELEDSGVYFCASSQDPWEQYFGPGTRLTVT.

The DNA for the CDR3 is TGTGCCAGCAGTCCGAGCGGGTCCGACTCCTACGAGCAGTACTTC. Protein sequence: CASSPSGSDSYEQYF. V gene TRBV6-5 combines with J gene TRBJ2-7, with D possibly TRBD2 on 6 matching bases. Per germline, CDR1 MNHEY and CDR2 SVGAGI. The V and J ends lost 5 bases and 0 bases respectively, with 14 bases between them. This CDR3 is 15 amino acids long.